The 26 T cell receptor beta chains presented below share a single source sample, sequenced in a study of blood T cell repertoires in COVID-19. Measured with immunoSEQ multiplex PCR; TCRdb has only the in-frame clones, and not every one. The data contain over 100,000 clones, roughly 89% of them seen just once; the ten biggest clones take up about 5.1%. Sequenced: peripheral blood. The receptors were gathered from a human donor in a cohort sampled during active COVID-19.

CDR3 nucleotide sequence: TGTGCCAGCAGTGCGACAGGGTCGGATGAAAAACTGTTTTTT. Translating gives CASSATGSDEKLFF. This chain joins TRBV28 and TRBJ1-4; 7 bases are shared with TRBD1. V gave up 5 bases and J gave up 6 bases; unmatched junction bases: 6. The CDR3 extends over 14 amino acids. From germline, CDR1 is MDHEN and CDR2 SYDVKM.

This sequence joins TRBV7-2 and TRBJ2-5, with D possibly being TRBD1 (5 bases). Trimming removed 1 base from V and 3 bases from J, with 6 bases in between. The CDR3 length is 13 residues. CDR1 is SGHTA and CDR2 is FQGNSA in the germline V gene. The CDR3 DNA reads TGTGCCAGCAGCTTAGTCAGGGAAGAGACCCAGTACTTC. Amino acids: CASSLVREETQYF.

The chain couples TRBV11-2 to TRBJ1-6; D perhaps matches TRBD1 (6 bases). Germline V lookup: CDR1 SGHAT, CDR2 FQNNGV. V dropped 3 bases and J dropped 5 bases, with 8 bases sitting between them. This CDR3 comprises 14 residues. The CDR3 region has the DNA TGTGCCAGCAGCTTGACAGGCAATAATTCACCCCTCCACTTT. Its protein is CASSLTGNNSPLHF.

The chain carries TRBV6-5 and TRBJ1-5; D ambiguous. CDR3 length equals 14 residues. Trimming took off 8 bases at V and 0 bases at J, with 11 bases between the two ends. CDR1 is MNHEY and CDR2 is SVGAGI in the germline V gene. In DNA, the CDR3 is TGTGCCAGCGGAACAGTATATAGCAATCAGCCCCAGCATTTT. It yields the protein CASGTVYSNQPQHF.

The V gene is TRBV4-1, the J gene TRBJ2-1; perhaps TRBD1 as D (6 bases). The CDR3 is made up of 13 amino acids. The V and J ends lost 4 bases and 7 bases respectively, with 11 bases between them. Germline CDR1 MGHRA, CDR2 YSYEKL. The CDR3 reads CASSLTGLNEQFF. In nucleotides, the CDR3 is TGCGCCAGCAGCCTTACAGGGTTGAATGAGCAGTTCTTC.

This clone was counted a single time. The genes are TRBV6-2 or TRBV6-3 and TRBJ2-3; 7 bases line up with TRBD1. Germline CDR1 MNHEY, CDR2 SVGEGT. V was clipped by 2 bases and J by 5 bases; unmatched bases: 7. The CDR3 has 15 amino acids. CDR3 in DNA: TGTGCCAGCAGTTACGGGCAGGGGGTCGTAGATACGCAGTATTTT. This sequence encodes CASSYGQGVVDTQYF.

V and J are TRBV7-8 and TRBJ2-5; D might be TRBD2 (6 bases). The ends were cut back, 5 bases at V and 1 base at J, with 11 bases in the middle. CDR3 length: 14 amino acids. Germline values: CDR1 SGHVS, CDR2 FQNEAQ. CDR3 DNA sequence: TGTGCCAGCAGCCGGAGACTAGGCCAAGAGACCCAGTACTTC. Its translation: CASSRRLGQETQYF.

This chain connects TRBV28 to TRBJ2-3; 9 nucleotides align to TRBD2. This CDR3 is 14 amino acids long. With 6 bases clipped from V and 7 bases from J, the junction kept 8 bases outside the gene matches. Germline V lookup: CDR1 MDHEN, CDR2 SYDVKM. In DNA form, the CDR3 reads TGTGCCAGCAGCTCGGGACTAGCTCCCAATACGCAGTATTTT. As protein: CASSSGLAPNTQYF.

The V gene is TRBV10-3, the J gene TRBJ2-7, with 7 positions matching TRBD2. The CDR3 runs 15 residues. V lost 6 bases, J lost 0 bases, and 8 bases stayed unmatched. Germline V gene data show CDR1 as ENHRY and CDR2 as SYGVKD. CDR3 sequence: CAIRESGTTSYEQYF. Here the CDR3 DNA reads TGTGCCATCAGGGAAAGCGGGACCACCTCCTACGAGCAGTACTTC.

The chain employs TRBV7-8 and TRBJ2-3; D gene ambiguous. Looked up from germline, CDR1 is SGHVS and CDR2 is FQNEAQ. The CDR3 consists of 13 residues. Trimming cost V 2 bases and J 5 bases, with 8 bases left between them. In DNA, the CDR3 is TGTGCCAGCAGCTTAAGTTTCGGAGATACGCAGTATTTT. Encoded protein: CASSLSFGDTQYF.

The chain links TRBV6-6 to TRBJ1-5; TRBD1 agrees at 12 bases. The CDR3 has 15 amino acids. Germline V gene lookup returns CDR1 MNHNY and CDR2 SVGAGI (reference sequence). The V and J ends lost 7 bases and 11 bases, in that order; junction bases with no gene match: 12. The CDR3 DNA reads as TGTGCCAGCACTATTCCGGGACAGGGGGCGAGGTCCCAGCATTTT. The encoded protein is CASTIPGQGARSQHF.

The CDR3 DNA reads TGCAGCGTTGAGAGGGGACTACAAGAGACCCAGTACTTC. It encodes CSVERGLQETQYF. The chain recombines TRBV29-1 with TRBJ2-5; 7 nucleotides match TRBD2. The CDR3 length is 13 residues. Germline loops: CDR1 SQVTM, CDR2 ANQGSEA. V dropped 3 bases and J dropped 2; count of bases not matched to a gene: 3.

CDR3 loop: CASSQKRDSSGNTIYF. The CDR3 DNA reads as TGCGCCAGCAGCCAAAAAAGGGACAGCTCTGGAAACACCATATATTTT. The rearrangement joins TRBV4-3 to TRBJ1-3; TRBD1 agrees at 7 bases. The V segment lost 2 bases and the J segment 0 bases; nucleotides outside the gene matches: 4. Germline loops: CDR1 LGHNA, CDR2 YSLEER. There are 16 residues in the CDR3.

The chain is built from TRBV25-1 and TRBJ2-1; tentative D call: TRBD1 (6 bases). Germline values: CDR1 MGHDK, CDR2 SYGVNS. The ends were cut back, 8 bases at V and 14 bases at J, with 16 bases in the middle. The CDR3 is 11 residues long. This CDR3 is CASASTGREFF. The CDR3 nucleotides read TGTGCCAGCGCAAGCACAGGGCGTGAGTTCTTC.

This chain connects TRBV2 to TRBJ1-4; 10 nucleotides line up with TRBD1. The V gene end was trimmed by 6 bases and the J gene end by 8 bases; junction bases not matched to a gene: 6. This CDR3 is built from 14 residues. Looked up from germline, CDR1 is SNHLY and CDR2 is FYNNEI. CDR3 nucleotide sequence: TGTGCCAGCAGGTCGGGACAGGGGAGGGAAAAACTGTTTTTT. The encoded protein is CASRSGQGREKLFF.

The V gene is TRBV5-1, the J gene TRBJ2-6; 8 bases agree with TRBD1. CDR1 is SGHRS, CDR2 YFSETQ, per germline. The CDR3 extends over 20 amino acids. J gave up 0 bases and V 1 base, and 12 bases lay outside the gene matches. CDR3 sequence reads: CASSLRPGQVLPSGANVLTF. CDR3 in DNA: TGCGCCAGCAGCTTGCGCCCGGGACAGGTTCTTCCCTCTGGGGCCAACGTCCTGACTTTC. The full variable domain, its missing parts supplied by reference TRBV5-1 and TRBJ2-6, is KAGVTQTPRYLIKTRGQQVTLSCSPISGHRSVSWYQQTPGQGLQFLFEYFSETQRNKGNFPGRFSGRQFSNSRSEMNVSTLELGDSALYLCASSLRPGQVLPSGANVLTFGAGSRLTVL.

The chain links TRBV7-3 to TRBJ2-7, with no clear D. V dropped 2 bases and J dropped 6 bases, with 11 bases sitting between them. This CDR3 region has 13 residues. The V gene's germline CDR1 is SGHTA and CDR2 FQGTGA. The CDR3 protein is CASSLVGLSEQYF. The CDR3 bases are TGTGCCAGCAGCTTAGTTGGGCTGTCCGAGCAGTACTTC.

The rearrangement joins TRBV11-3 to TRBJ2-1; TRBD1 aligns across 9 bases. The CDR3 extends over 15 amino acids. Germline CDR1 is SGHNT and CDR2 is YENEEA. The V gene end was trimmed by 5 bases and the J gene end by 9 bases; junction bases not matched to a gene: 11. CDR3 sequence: CASSQIRDRVPEQFF. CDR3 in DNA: TGTGCCAGCAGCCAAATCCGGGACAGGGTCCCTGAGCAGTTCTTC.

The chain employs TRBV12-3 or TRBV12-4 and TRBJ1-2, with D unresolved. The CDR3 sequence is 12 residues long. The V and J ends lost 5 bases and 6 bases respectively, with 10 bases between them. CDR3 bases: TGTGCCAGCAGTGCGGCGGGGAATGGCTACACCTTC. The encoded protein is CASSAAGNGYTF.

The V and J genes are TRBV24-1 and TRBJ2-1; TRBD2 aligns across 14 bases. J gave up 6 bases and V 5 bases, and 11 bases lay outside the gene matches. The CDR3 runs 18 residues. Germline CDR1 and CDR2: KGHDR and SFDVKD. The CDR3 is CATSVTPGLAGVGNEQFF. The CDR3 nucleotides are TGTGCCACCAGTGTTACCCCGGGACTAGCGGGAGTAGGCAATGAGCAGTTCTTC.

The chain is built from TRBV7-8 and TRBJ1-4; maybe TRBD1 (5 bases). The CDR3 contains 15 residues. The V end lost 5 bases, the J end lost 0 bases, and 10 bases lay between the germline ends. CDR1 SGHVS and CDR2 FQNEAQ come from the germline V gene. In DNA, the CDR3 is TGTGCCAGCAGCATACAGGATGCAACTAATGAAAAACTGTTTTTT. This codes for CASSIQDATNEKLFF.

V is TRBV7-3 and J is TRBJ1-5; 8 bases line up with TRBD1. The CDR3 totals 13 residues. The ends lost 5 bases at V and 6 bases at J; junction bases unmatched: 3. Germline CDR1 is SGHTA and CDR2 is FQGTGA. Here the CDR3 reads CASSQDRGQPQHF. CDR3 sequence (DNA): TGTGCCAGCAGCCAAGACAGGGGTCAGCCCCAGCATTTT.

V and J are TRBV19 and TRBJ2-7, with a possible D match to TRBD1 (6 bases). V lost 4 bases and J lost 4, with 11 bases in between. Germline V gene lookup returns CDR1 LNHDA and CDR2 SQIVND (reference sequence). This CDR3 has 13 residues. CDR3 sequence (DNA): TGTGCCAGTAGTACACAGGGAACTTACGAGCAGTACTTC. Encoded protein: CASSTQGTYEQYF. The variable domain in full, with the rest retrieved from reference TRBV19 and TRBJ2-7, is DGGITQSPKYLFRKEGQNVTLSCEQNLNHDAMYWYRQDPGQGLRLIYYSQIVNDFQKGDIAEGYSVSREKKESFPLTVTSAQKNPTAFYLCASSTQGTYEQYFGPGTRLTVT.

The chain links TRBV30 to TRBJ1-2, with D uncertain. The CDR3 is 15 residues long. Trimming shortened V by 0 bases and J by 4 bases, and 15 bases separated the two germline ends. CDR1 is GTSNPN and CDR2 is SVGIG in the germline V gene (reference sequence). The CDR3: CAWSVGGASFYGYTF. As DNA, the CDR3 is TGTGCCTGGAGTGTCGGCGGAGCCTCTTTCTATGGCTACACCTTC.

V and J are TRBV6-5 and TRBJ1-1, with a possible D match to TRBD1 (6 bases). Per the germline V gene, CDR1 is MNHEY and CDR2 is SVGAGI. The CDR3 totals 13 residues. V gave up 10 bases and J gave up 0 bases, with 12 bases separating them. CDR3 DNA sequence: TGTGCCACCCTGACAGGAATGAACACTGAAGCTTTCTTT. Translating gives CATLTGMNTEAFF.

The CDR3 spells CASSPGQIISGANVLTF. The CDR3 nucleotides are TGTGCCAGCTCACCGGGACAGATAATATCTGGGGCCAACGTCCTGACTTTC. The chain links TRBV18 to TRBJ2-6, with 7 bases that match TRBD1. V trimming: 3 bases; J trimming: 1 base; junction bases outside the gene matches: 6. The germline gives CDR1 KGHSH, CDR2 LQKENI. The CDR3 consists of 17 residues.